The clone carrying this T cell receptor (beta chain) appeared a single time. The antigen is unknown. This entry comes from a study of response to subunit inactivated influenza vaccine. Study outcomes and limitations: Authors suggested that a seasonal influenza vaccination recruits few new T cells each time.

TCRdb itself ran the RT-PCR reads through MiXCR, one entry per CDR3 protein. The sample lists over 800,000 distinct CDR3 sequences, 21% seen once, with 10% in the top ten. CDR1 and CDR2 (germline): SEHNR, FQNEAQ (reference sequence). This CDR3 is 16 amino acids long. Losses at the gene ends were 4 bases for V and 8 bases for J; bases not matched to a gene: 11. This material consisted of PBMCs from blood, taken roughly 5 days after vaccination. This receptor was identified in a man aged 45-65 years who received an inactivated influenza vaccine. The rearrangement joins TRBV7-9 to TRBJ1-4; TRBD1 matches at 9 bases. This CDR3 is CASSSKLGQGGEKLFF. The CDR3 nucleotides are TGTGCCAGCAGCTCCAAACTGGGACAGGGAGGAGAAAAACTGTTTTTT.